These 18 T cell receptor beta chains came from one sample sequenced in a study of CD8+ T cells in alopecia areata. Reverse transcribed after extraction, RNA yielded cDNA as the sequencing template. Produced via immunoSEQ multiplex PCR; TCRdb's table is partial and in-frame only. The sample lists about 160,000 clones; 87% were seen once. The sample in question was CD8+ T cells sorted from blood, obtained at week 0. The source is a human donor with alopecia areata.

The V call is TRBV5-1, the J call TRBJ1-1; D is ambiguous. CDR3 length: 16 residues. Germline loops: CDR1 SGHRS, CDR2 YFSETQ. The V end was cut by 0 bases, the J end by 0 bases, with 12 bases between. In DNA form, the CDR3 reads TGCGCCAGCAGCTTGGTGGGGAGCGGAATGAACACTGAAGCTTTCTTT. Its protein product is CASSLVGSGMNTEAFF.

The V call is TRBV6-5, the J call TRBJ1-5; no definite D call. The length of the CDR3 is 14 residues. Trimming took 0 bases from V and 1 from J, leaving 4 bases between them. CDR1 MNHEY and CDR2 SVGAGI come from the germline V gene. The CDR3 reads CASSYSQSNQPQHF. The DNA of the CDR3 is TGTGCCAGCAGTTACTCGCAGAGCAATCAGCCCCAGCATTTT.

The genes are TRBV7-3 and TRBJ1-1; D perhaps matches TRBD1 (5 bases). Germline assignment: CDR1 SGHTA and CDR2 FQGTGA. The V end lost 4 bases, the J end lost 6 bases, and 15 bases lay between the germline ends. This CDR3 is built from 14 residues. CDR3 amino acids: CASSSGLARAEAFF. The DNA for the CDR3 is TGTGCCAGCAGCTCGGGACTTGCGAGGGCTGAAGCTTTCTTT.

As DNA, the CDR3 is TGTGCCAGCAGCTTATGGGACAGCGGGGTCGAGCAGTACTTC. Translated, it gives CASSLWDSGVEQYF. This chain links TRBV7-9 with TRBJ2-7; perhaps D is TRBD1 or TRBD2 (7 bases each). Germline V gene data show CDR1 as SEHNR and CDR2 as FQNEAQ (reference sequence). The CDR3 contains 14 residues. The V gene lost 2 bases and the J gene lost 6 bases, with 14 bases spanning the gap.

A single count supports this clone. The chain has TRBV7-2 and TRBJ2-3; D possibly uses TRBD1 or TRBD2 (5 bases each). The CDR3 consists of 17 residues. The V gene's germline CDR1 is SGHTA and CDR2 FQGNSA. V lost 0 bases to trimming and J lost 3 bases, with 16 bases between them. CDR3 region: CASSLAAFGATTDTQYF. CDR3 DNA: TGTGCCAGCAGCTTAGCGGCCTTCGGGGCTACGACAGATACGCAGTATTTT.

The chain combines TRBV29-1 with TRBJ2-7, with 8 positions matching TRBD2. The germline CDR1 and CDR2 sequences are SQVTM and ANQGSEA. Trimming at V came to 7 bases and at J to 3 bases, leaving 2 bases not matched to a gene. The CDR3 is made up of 11 amino acids. In DNA form, the CDR3 reads TGCAGCGCCGGGACTAGCTACGAGCAGTACTTC. It yields the protein CSAGTSYEQYF.

This rearrangement joins TRBV27 to TRBJ2-4; 9 bases map to TRBD1. The CDR3 extends over 16 amino acids. Germline values: CDR1 MNHEY, CDR2 SMNVEV (reference sequence). The V segment lost 5 bases and the J segment 0 bases; nucleotides outside the gene matches: 5. CDR3 sequence reads: CASSPRTGAAKNIQYF. The CDR3, as DNA: TGTGCCAGCAGTCCCCGGACAGGGGCAGCCAAAAACATTCAGTACTTC.

The chain joins TRBV4-1 to TRBJ2-5; no firm D call. V lost 0 bases and J lost 1, with 15 bases in between. Germline assignment: CDR1 MGHRA and CDR2 YSYEKL. The CDR3 is 17 residues long. The CDR3, as DNA: TGCGCCAGCAGCCAAGATTTAGTCCGAAAAACCCAAGAGACCCAGTACTTC. It encodes CASSQDLVRKTQETQYF.

The chain uses TRBV29-1 and TRBJ2-1; D perhaps matches TRBD2 (5 bases). This CDR3 contains 15 residues. Germline V gene data show CDR1 as SQVTM and CDR2 as ANQGSEA. The V end was cut by 3 bases, the J end by 0 bases, with 12 bases between. CDR3 nucleotides: TGCAGCGTTGAGGGGAGTAGGAGCTCCTACAATGAGCAGTTCTTC. Its translation: CSVEGSRSSYNEQFF.

This chain connects TRBV9 to TRBJ1-1; 7 bases agree with TRBD1. Germline-derived CDR1 and CDR2 are SGDLS and YYNGEE. J gave up 4 bases and V 4 bases, and 7 bases lay outside the gene matches. The CDR3 is 14 residues long. For the CDR3, the DNA is TGTGCCAGCAGCAGGCAGGGGGGTGGCACTGAAGCTTTCTTT. This codes for CASSRQGGGTEAFF.

The chain joins TRBV5-4 to TRBJ2-7; 7 bases match TRBD1. The CDR3 has 14 residues. The V and J ends lost 3 bases and 3 bases, in that order; junction bases with no gene match: 6. Germline V gives CDR1 SGHNT, CDR2 YYREEE (reference sequence). The CDR3 sequence: CASSWPGTDYEQYF. The DNA for the CDR3 is TGTGCCAGCAGCTGGCCCGGGACAGACTACGAGCAGTACTTC.

The chain recombines TRBV2 with TRBJ2-3; the D gene is possibly TRBD2 (6 bases). The germline V and J ends were trimmed by 7 bases and 5 bases, with 16 bases remaining between them. In germline, CDR1 is SNHLY, CDR2 FYNNEI. This CDR3 is 14 amino acids long. CDR3 amino acids: CASIIREFRDTQYF. The CDR3 DNA is TGTGCCAGCATAATACGGGAGTTCCGAGATACGCAGTATTTT.

The rearrangement uses TRBV25-1 and TRBJ2-5; possibly TRBD2 for D (5 bases). CDR3 size: 18 residues. Trimming took 0 bases from V and 2 from J, leaving 19 bases between them. Germline V gives CDR1 MGHDK, CDR2 SYGVNS. In nucleotides, the CDR3 is TGTGCCAGCAGTGAATATGGAGGCTCTAGTGGCTGGCAAGAGACCCAGTACTTC. As protein: CASSEYGGSSGWQETQYF.

V gene TRBV4-1 combines with J gene TRBJ2-3, with 13 bases matching TRBD2. CDR1 MGHRA and CDR2 YSYEKL come from the germline V gene. CDR3 length: 19 residues. With V trimmed by 2 bases and J by 1 base, 9 bases remained unmatched. CDR3 loop: CASSQPTSGRADGTDTQYF. Written as DNA, the CDR3 is TGCGCCAGCAGCCAACCTACTAGCGGGAGGGCCGACGGCACAGATACGCAGTATTTT.

The CDR3 loop is CASRLWTGWGTEAFF. The CDR3 nucleotides read TGTGCCAGCAGACTATGGACAGGGTGGGGCACTGAAGCTTTCTTT. The gene calls are TRBV27 and TRBJ1-1, with 8 bases that match TRBD1. The CDR3 sequence is 15 residues long. V shed 6 bases and J 4 bases; nucleotides not matched to a gene: 10. The germline CDR1 and CDR2 sequences are MNHEY and SMNVEV (reference sequence).

This clone was seen a few times. The same CDR3 can be traced to other DNA sequences in this sample. The rearrangement uses TRBV4-1 and TRBJ1-3, with D unresolved. Germline assignment: CDR1 MGHRA and CDR2 YSYEKL. The CDR3 consists of 15 residues. Trimming shortened V by 0 bases and J by 3 bases, and 9 bases separated the two germline ends. As DNA, the CDR3 is TGCGCCAGCAGCCAAGACGCAGAACTTGGAAACACCATATATTTT. Its translation is CASSQDAELGNTIYF.

The gene calls are TRBV11-1 and TRBJ2-5; 8 bases line up with TRBD2. V shed 5 bases, J shed 3 bases, and the junction held 20 bases outside the gene matches. CDR1 is SGHAT, CDR2 FQDESV, per germline (reference sequence). This CDR3 has 19 amino acids. The DNA for the CDR3 is TGTGCCAGCAGCCCCCTAGGGACTAGGTTTCGACCGACGGAAGAGACCCAGTACTTC. Translated, it gives CASSPLGTRFRPTEETQYF.

Notes on this clone: Other DNA sequences from this sample encode an identical CDR3 as well. The J gene is TRBJ2-7, the V gene TRBV7-3; possibly TRBD1 or TRBD2 for D (5 bases each). CDR1 and CDR2 (germline): SGHTA, FQGTGA. Between the trimmed V and J ends, which lost 3 bases and 0 bases, there was a span of 6 bases. The CDR3 contains 13 residues. CDR3 DNA: TGTGCCAGCAGCTTCGGGGCCTCCTACGAGCAGTACTTC. Translating gives CASSFGASYEQYF.